This T cell receptor beta chain stems from a study of identical twins. The study, taken as a whole, reports: Whereas memory repertoires showed no such difference, abundant cord blood beta clonotypes carried fewer insertions. Twin sharing of out-of-frame TCR alpha was underestimated by models in monozygotic pairs.

The CDR3 sequence is 13 residues long. Germline CDR1 is MDHEN and CDR2 is SYDVKM. Trimming shortened V by 6 bases and J by 2 bases, and 11 bases separated the two germline ends. The sample holds many counts of this clonotype. Its target is unknown. Each donor (without exception) was a healthy Caucasian. TCRdb reprocessed the 5' RACE reads with MiXCR, giving one entry per CDR3 protein. In the table there are 650,000 to 800,000 distinct CDR3 sequences, 8.5% to 9% of which are singletons. These sequences were also reported in another study, on yellow fever vaccine responses in identical twins.

The sample consisted of PBMCs. This sequence was found in a young woman in good health. The gene calls are TRBV28 and TRBJ2-7; unclear D gene. This CDR3 reads CASRAELPYEQYF. The CDR3 nucleotides read TGTGCCAGCAGGGCTGAATTGCCCTACGAGCAGTACTTC.